Each of the 23 T cell receptor beta chains below was sequenced from the same sample in a study of identical twins. TCRdb recomputed calls from the 5' RACE reads with MiXCR, one row per CDR3 protein. The sample has 1.5 million to 2 million distinct CDR3 sequences, under 35% seen once. Sequenced material: cord blood. The receptors stem from a newborn girl in good health.

The chain is built from TRBV28 and TRBJ2-7; D uncertain. Germline CDR1 MDHEN, CDR2 SYDVKM. V was trimmed by 8 bases and J by 3 bases, leaving 17 bases between them. The CDR3 length is 14 residues. The CDR3 loop reads CASPYPPCFYEQYF. CDR3 coding DNA: TGTGCCAGCCCTTACCCTCCGTGCTTCTACGAGCAGTACTTC.

This chain joins TRBV27 and TRBJ1-2; D is uncertain. Germline V lookup: CDR1 MNHEY, CDR2 SMNVEV (reference sequence). Trimming shortened V by 0 bases and J by 4 bases, and 15 bases separated the two germline ends. There are 16 residues in the CDR3. CDR3 DNA sequence: TGTGCCAGCAGTTTATCAGTACAGCCCGCCCCCTATGGCTACACCTTC. Protein: CASSLSVQPAPYGYTF.

This clonotype was observed many times. The CDR3 DNA sequence: TGCGCCAGCAGCCAAGGCCCCCGGGATACGCAGTATTTT. It is translated as CASSQGPRDTQYF. V usage is TRBV4-1 and J usage is TRBJ2-3; D not resolved. CDR3 length: 13 residues. V was shortened by 1 base and J by 6 bases, with 8 bases between the two germline ends. Germline CDR1 MGHRA, CDR2 YSYEKL.

The table lists this clonotype with a few counts. This chain links TRBV7-2 with TRBJ1-2, with D uncertain. Germline CDR1 is SGHTA and CDR2 is FQGNSA. Trimming took 1 base from V and 8 from J, leaving 5 bases between them. This CDR3 comprises 11 residues. CDR3 in DNA: TGTGCCAGCAGCTTAGTTTGGGGCTACACCTTC. This codes for CASSLVWGYTF.

The V call is TRBV6-4, the J call TRBJ1-5; D ambiguous. CDR3 size: 16 residues. The V end lost 2 bases, the J end lost 2 bases, and 13 bases lay between the germline ends. CDR1 MRHNA and CDR2 SNTAGT come from the germline V gene. CDR3 DNA sequence: TGTGCCAGCAGTGACCAGGCCGGGCAGGGCAATCAGCCCCAGCATTTT. Protein: CASSDQAGQGNQPQHF.

In this sample, this clonotype turned up a few times. J is TRBJ1-5 and V is TRBV20-1; a weak D match, TRBD1 (5 bases). The CDR3 is 14 amino acids. Germline V gene lookup returns CDR1 DFQATT and CDR2 SNEGSKA (reference sequence). The germline V and J ends were trimmed by 0 bases and 6 bases, with 12 bases remaining between them. The CDR3 DNA sequence: TGCAGTGCTAGAGATGGGGCAGGCGGTCAGCCCCAGCATTTT. This encodes CSARDGAGGQPQHF.

The gene calls are TRBV10-3 and TRBJ2-3; tentatively, D is TRBD2 (6 bases). Germline V lookup: CDR1 ENHRY, CDR2 SYGVKD. V lost 3 bases and J lost 2, with 21 bases in between. This CDR3 is 18 amino acids long. CDR3 amino acids: CAISDTRDHGRATDTQYF. CDR3 in DNA: TGTGCCATCAGTGATACGCGGGACCACGGTCGGGCCACAGATACGCAGTATTTT.

This chain links TRBV19 with TRBJ2-1; D possibly corresponds to TRBD2 (6 bases). CDR1 and CDR2 (germline): LNHDA, SQIVND (reference sequence). The CDR3 is 15 amino acids. V dropped 0 bases and J dropped 3 bases, with 9 bases sitting between them. CDR3 in amino acids: CASSIDAGSYNEQFF. The CDR3 region has the DNA TGTGCCAGTAGTATAGATGCGGGGAGCTACAATGAGCAGTTCTTC.

The gene calls are TRBV12-3 or TRBV12-4 and TRBJ1-4; possibly TRBD1 for D (6 bases). The CDR3 is 15 residues long. V was trimmed by 4 bases and J by 2 bases, leaving 11 bases between them. CDR3 sequence reads: CASSSHRDTNEKLFF. In DNA form, the CDR3 reads TGTGCCAGCAGTTCTCACAGGGATACTAATGAAAAACTGTTTTTT.

The V call is TRBV7-8, the J call TRBJ2-5; no reliable D call. The CDR3 is 13 amino acids. Germline CDR1 SGHVS, CDR2 FQNEAQ. V lost 5 bases, J lost 0 bases, and 7 bases lay in between. The CDR3 region has the DNA TGTGCCAGCAGCACTGGACACCAAGAGACCCAGTACTTC. This codes for CASSTGHQETQYF.

This clonotype was found many times. V is TRBV12-3 or TRBV12-4 and J is TRBJ1-2; perhaps TRBD1 as D (6 bases). V was pared by 4 bases and J by 4 bases, with 13 bases between. This CDR3 spans 14 amino acids. The CDR3, as DNA: TGTGCCAGCAGTTGGCAGGGGAGGGTCTATGGCTACACCTTC. Its protein is CASSWQGRVYGYTF.

This clonotype appeared a few times. J is TRBJ2-5 and V is TRBV6-6; D possibly corresponds to TRBD2 (6 bases). The ends were cut back, 2 bases at V and 2 bases at J, with 9 bases in the middle. This CDR3 comprises 14 residues. Looked up from germline, CDR1 is MNHNY and CDR2 is SVGAGI (reference sequence). The CDR3 loop is CASSYTGLQETQYF. As DNA, the CDR3 is TGTGCCAGCAGTTACACGGGACTTCAAGAGACCCAGTACTTC.

This clonotype was found a few times. The CDR3 reads CASSFGGGVEKLFF. CDR3 in DNA: TGTGCCAGCAGTTTCGGGGGCGGCGTGGAAAAACTGTTTTTT. The chain is built from TRBV28 and TRBJ1-4; the D gene is possibly TRBD1 (6 bases). The V gene's germline CDR1 is MDHEN and CDR2 SYDVKM. This CDR3 is 14 amino acids long. The V gene lost 3 bases and the J gene lost 8 bases, with 13 bases spanning the gap.

This clonotype has a handful of counts. The junction shows a germline mismatch at one end, possibly a read error. The chain recombines TRBV7-2 with TRBJ1-5; D unclear. The CDR3 covers 13 residues. Germline lookup yields CDR1 SGHTA and CDR2 FQGNSA. CDR3 bases: TGTGCCAGCAGTTTAGGCCGCTATCAGCCCCAGCATTTT. It translates to CASSLGRYQPQHF.

At least ten counts were recorded for this clonotype. One end of the junction is discordant with germline, which a read error may explain. CDR3 nucleotide sequence: TGCGCCAGCAGCCAAGATGGTGGCTACACCTTC. Protein product: CASSQDGGYTF. The chain couples TRBV4-2 to TRBJ1-2, with unresolved D. The germline V gene has CDR1 LGHNA and CDR2 YNFKEQ. This CDR3 is built from 11 residues.

The sample holds a few counts of this clonotype. The chain uses TRBV5-6 and TRBJ2-4; D gene unclear. In germline, CDR1 is SGHDT, CDR2 YYEEEE. The V end was cut by 1 base, the J end by 0 bases, with 14 bases between. This CDR3 comprises 17 residues. CDR3 in DNA: TGTGCCAGCAGCTTGCGGCTGATCCGGCTAGCCAAAAACATTCAGTACTTC. Amino acid sequence: CASSLRLIRLAKNIQYF.

The CDR3 sequence: CASSGGLAAYEQYF. Here the CDR3 DNA reads TGTGCCAGCAGTGGGGGACTAGCGGCCTACGAGCAGTACTTC. The chain employs TRBV25-1 and TRBJ2-7; TRBD2 agrees at 11 bases. V was clipped by 4 bases and J by 2 bases; unmatched bases: 1. The CDR3 is 14 amino acids. The germline V gene encodes CDR1 MGHDK and CDR2 SYGVNS.

This clonotype was detected only a few times. The chain has TRBV4-1 and TRBJ2-3; 8 bases match TRBD1. This CDR3 spans 16 amino acids. The germline V gene has CDR1 MGHRA and CDR2 YSYEKL. Trimming cost V 1 base and J 2 bases; bases outside gene matches: 5. DNA of the CDR3: TGCGCCAGCAGCCAAGGCCAGGGGGCCAACACAGATACGCAGTATTTT. It is translated as CASSQGQGANTDTQYF.

This chain's CDR3 is CASSGPGLAGTPQYF. The CDR3 DNA sequence: TGTGCCAGCAGTGGTCCGGGACTAGCGGGGACCCCCCAGTACTTC. This chain uses TRBV2 with TRBJ2-7, with 13 nucleotides matching TRBD2. Looked up from germline, CDR1 is SNHLY and CDR2 is FYNNEI. The V gene end was trimmed by 4 bases and the J gene end by 10 bases; junction bases not matched to a gene: 10. The CDR3 length is 15 residues.

The chain has TRBV29-1 and TRBJ2-7; weak D call: TRBD2 (6 bases). Between the trimmed V and J ends, which lost 4 bases and 7 bases, there was a span of 23 bases. In germline, CDR1 is SQVTM, CDR2 ANQGSEA. The CDR3 has 15 amino acids. The CDR3 region is CSVGRGAQPESEQYF. In DNA form, the CDR3 reads TGCAGCGTTGGGAGGGGTGCCCAGCCGGAGAGTGAGCAGTACTTC.

This clonotype showed up just a few times. The rearrangement uses TRBV6-1 and TRBJ1-5, with TRBD1 matching 7 bases. The CDR3 consists of 16 residues. Germline V lookup: CDR1 MNHNS, CDR2 SASEGT. The J segment lost 1 base and the V segment lost 6 bases, leaving 9 bases of the junction unmatched. The CDR3 is CASRAGDRESNQPQHF. The CDR3 coding sequence is TGTGCCAGCAGAGCCGGCGACAGGGAGAGCAATCAGCCCCAGCATTTT.

This chain uses TRBV10-3 with TRBJ1-1; unclear D gene. V lost 9 bases, J lost 0 bases, and 8 bases lay in between. CDR1 and CDR2 (germline): ENHRY, SYGVKD. This CDR3 comprises 12 residues. The CDR3, as DNA: TGTGCCATTTCGACGGTGAACACTGAAGCTTTCTTT. It specifies CAISTVNTEAFF.

This clonotype was counted only a few times. This chain connects TRBV27 to TRBJ2-7; TRBD1 matches at 7 bases. Per germline, CDR1 MNHEY and CDR2 SMNVEV (reference sequence). Trimming took 5 bases from V and 9 from J; bases not matched to a gene: 7. The CDR3 spans 12 residues. CDR3 DNA: TGTGCCAGCAGTCCGACAGGGCTAGTGCAGTACTTC. It is translated as CASSPTGLVQYF.